This T cell receptor (beta chain) was retrieved from a study of shared clonotypes between healthy human individuals (dated by TCRdb to the early 2020s). Notes on the research overall: The cohort comprised two women and a few men aged 18 to 49 years. For each donor, CD4 naive and CD4 memory were each given three plates, CD8 naive was given two plates, and CD8 memory was given one plate. Blood TCR repertoires of four to six healthy adults were deeply sequenced to estimate repertoire size and the extent of clonotype sharing between individuals. Different laboratories and diverse techniques were used to prepare libraries and sequence TCR repertoires, to increase sequencing depth and limit assay-specific biases. Each donor's leukapheresis produced roughly between about 0.9 and 9.5 billion PBMCs.

The CDR3 sequence holds 14 residues, the cysteine and phenylalanine included. The CDR3 DNA has 42 bases and is translated from base 1. The germline V end is reduced by 3 bases and the J end by 4 bases; junction bases left unmatched: 9. CDR1 SQVTM and CDR2 ANQGSEA are derived from the germline V gene. TCR CDR3 regions were amplified from genomic DNA by multiplex PCR using the deep immunoSEQ assay. For each cell subset, the extracted genomic DNA was distributed evenly across all wells of several immunoSEQ 96-well plates, and each plate served as one replicate. For sorted subsets, each replicate PCR was loaded with 200 ng genomic DNA, equivalent to 25,000 to 30,000 T cell genomes. Purified libraries were measured with a Qubit 3.0 fluorometer, size-checked on a Bioanalyzer 2100, and measured again with the KAPA Library Quantification kit. Every immunoSEQ 96-well plate was sequenced on a separate single-read 150-cycle Illumina NextSeq 550 flow cell. Processing in the source paper ran as follows. Because only junctional sequences without quality scores were contained in the immunoSEQ output, filtering matching that applied to full-length reads could not be performed. Sequences were annotated with PyIR, a Python wrapper for IgBLAST v1.9, and V/J genes and CDR3 were assigned using IMGT germline references. Reads were filtered out if the reads had weak V/J assignments (E-value above 1e-6), no CDR3, stop codons, out-of-frame junctions, or ambiguous translated residues. V3J clonotypes were defined as sequences sharing the same inferred V gene, J gene, and CDR3 amino acid sequence. Percentage overlap between repertoires was calculated by dividing the number of shared unique clonotypes by the size of the smaller repertoire. RTK rarefaction, the Chao1 estimator, and Recon v2.1 estimates of unobserved clonotypes were used to assess repertoire richness. Generation probabilities were computed with OLGA for all TCRbeta clonotypes obtained by the gDNA method from a handful of donors. TCRdb carries this immuneACCESS record with in-frame sequences only. Its versions omit some clonotypes, under half of them owing to an unresolved V gene in the studies checked, with the rest unexplained. V, J and clone size derive from that table, while D and trimming were established from the DNA sequence. In this sample the table shows some 2,100,000 clones, nearly 97% of which occur a single time. The top ten clonotypes cover around 0.13% of the sample.

The donors were healthy, HIV-negative adults with no recently reported acute infections or vaccinations. Every donor was a Caucasian adult residing in Nashville, Tennessee, USA. CD4+ T cells were enriched by magnetic negative selection; naive cells were then positively selected on CD45RA, and the negative fraction formed the memory subset. Blood was collected by leukapheresis, and PBMCs were isolated by Ficoll-Histopaque density gradient centrifugation and then cryopreserved in liquid nitrogen vapor phase. Analytical flow cytometry was used to check the purity and quantity of each magnetically sorted T cell population. Genomic DNA was isolated from each sorted fraction and quantified by UV absorbance on a Nanodrop 2000c. As concerns this clone: Its antigen is unknown. No much larger clonotype is one base removed from it; base qualities were not supplied.

The study at large found these results: Estimated clonotype richness was generally larger for naive than for memory subsets. When a few donors were compared, the shared fraction of clonotypes was about 5.5% for naive CD4, over 3% for naive CD8, 2.3% for memory CD4, and 0.4% for memory CD8. The small number of donors limited the genetic and exposure-history diversity represented. Sampling was limited to blood, and TCR repertoires in tissue likely differ from TCR repertoires in blood. Compared with non-shared clonotypes, the clonotypes found in all four sorted-subset donors had higher generation probabilities. Based on pairwise subsampling, the degree of clonotype sharing among donors was expected to be affected by sequencing depth. Incomplete sequencing was indicated by rarefaction of sorted-subset datasets, despite the large sequencing depth.

The TCR comes from a man aged 18 to 30 in good health. Sequenced sample: naive CD4+ T cells sorted from blood. According to the study, the label for this sample's cell subset or site signals: CD45RA+ positively selected. The V and J genes are TRBV29-1 and TRBJ2-7; 7 central bases correspond to TRBD1. The DNA is TGCAGCGTTGACGGGGAGACAGGGTCTTACGAGCAGTACTTC. It is translated as CSVDGETGSYEQYF.